Here is one TCR beta chain with its context. The antigen is undetermined. This sample was included in a study of shared clonotypes between healthy human individuals. Overall study results and limits: Non-shared clonotypes had lower generation probabilities than clonotypes shared by all four sorted-subset donors.

Measured with immunoSEQ multiplex PCR; TCRdb has only the in-frame clones, and not every one. The data show roughly 2.5 million clones, with more than 80% seen just once and about 0.13% held by the top ten. The J segment lost 5 bases and the V segment lost 4 bases, leaving 2 bases of the junction unmatched. The CDR3 loop spans 13 amino acids. Germline CDR1 is GTSNPN and CDR2 is SVGIG (reference sequence). Sequencing was done on a sample of naive CD4+ T cells sorted from blood. Subset reported: CD45RA+ positively selected. This receptor was obtained from a man aged 18 to 35 in good health. This chain connects TRBV30 to TRBJ1-6; 7 bases map to TRBD1. DNA for the CDR3: TGTGCCTGGAACGGACAGGATAATTCACCCCTCCACTTT. It encodes CAWNGQDNSPLHF. Full variable domain (outside the CDR3, taken from reference TRBV30 and TRBJ1-6): SQTIHQWPATLVQPVGSPLSLECTVEGTSNPNLYWYRQAAGRGLQLLFYSVGIGQISSEVPQNLSASRPQDRQFILSSKKLLLSDSGFYLCAWNGQDNSPLHFGNGTRLTVT.